One sample yielded the 17 T cell receptor beta chains listed below, sequenced in a study of T-cell reconstitution after alpha-beta-depleted transplantation in children. The TCRbeta library incorporated unique molecular identifiers. One entry per CDR3 protein, called by TCRdb with MiXCR from the PCR reads. The top ten clones hold roughly 30% of a sample with approximately 240,000 distinct CDR3 sequences, under 13% of them seen once. This material consisted of PBMCs, taken before TCRalphabeta/CD19-depleted stem cell transplant. These receptors came from a child less than two years old with acute myeloid leukemia, due to receive a stem cell transplant.

This clonotype was observed at least ten times. J is TRBJ1-5 and V is TRBV28; 9 bases map to TRBD1. Germline V CDR1 and CDR2: MDHEN, SYDVKM. This CDR3 spans 16 amino acids. With V trimmed by 4 bases and J by 6 bases, 10 bases remained unmatched. In DNA, the CDR3 is TGTGCCAGCAGTTCAACGGGACAGGGATTAGGTCAGCCCCAGCATTTT. Translating gives CASSSTGQGLGQPQHF.

This clonotype was recorded at least ten times. The chain recombines TRBV4-2 with TRBJ1-4, with 7 bases that match TRBD1. After removal of 4 bases from V and 8 bases from J, the junction contained 7 bases not matched to a gene. The CDR3 consists of 14 residues. Germline CDR1 is LGHNA and CDR2 is YNFKEQ. CDR3 bases: TGTGCCAGCAGCCCCCCATCAGGGGGAGAAAAACTGTTTTTT. It is translated as CASSPPSGGEKLFF.

This clonotype was seen ten or more times. This sequence joins TRBV24-1 and TRBJ1-6; tentatively, D is TRBD1 (5 bases). V gave up 4 bases and J gave up 8 bases, with 17 bases separating them. The CDR3 length is 16 residues. Germline V gives CDR1 KGHDR, CDR2 SFDVKD. The CDR3 DNA sequence: TGTGCCACCAGTGAGCCTCGTGGAGGGACGGATTCACCCCTCCACTTT. It translates to CATSEPRGGTDSPLHF.

This clonotype showed up many times. The chain is built from TRBV12-3 or TRBV12-4 and TRBJ1-2; no clear D gene. The ends were cut back, 5 bases at V and 8 bases at J, with 18 bases in the middle. CDR3 length: 14 residues. The CDR3 loop reads CASSLTLQVYGYTF. The CDR3, as DNA: TGTGCCAGCAGTCTGACCCTTCAGGTGTACGGCTACACCTTC.

In its sample, this clonotype was seen many times. The chain uses TRBV7-8 and TRBJ1-5; no definite D call. Germline-derived CDR1 and CDR2 are SGHVS and FQNEAQ. The CDR3 covers 17 residues. V was shortened by 0 bases and J by 0 bases, with 12 bases between the two germline ends. CDR3 DNA: TGTGCCAGCAGCTTAGCGGTGGCAGCCCTTAGCAATCAGCCCCAGCATTTT. This codes for CASSLAVAALSNQPQHF.

In its sample, this clonotype was seen many times. The V gene is TRBV7-2, the J gene TRBJ1-3; the D gene is possibly TRBD1 (5 bases). Germline V gene data show CDR1 as SGHTA and CDR2 as FQGNSA. V was pared by 4 bases and J by 0 bases, with 10 bases between. CDR3 length: 15 amino acids. CDR3: CASSSGRFSGNTIYF. In DNA form, the CDR3 reads TGTGCCAGCAGCTCGGGACGGTTCTCTGGAAACACCATATATTTT.

This clonotype appeared many times. V usage is TRBV12-3 or TRBV12-4 and J usage is TRBJ2-4, with no clear D. The CDR3 totals 13 residues. With 4 bases removed from V and 0 bases from J, the gap between germline ends came to 4 bases. CDR3 in DNA: TGTGCCAGCAGTTGGATAGCCAAAAACATTCAGTACTTC. Translation: CASSWIAKNIQYF.

This clonotype was counted at least ten times. The chain employs TRBV5-6 and TRBJ1-2; TRBD1 agrees at 7 bases. V lost 2 bases to trimming and J lost 3 bases; unmatched junction nucleotides: 4. Germline-derived CDR1 and CDR2 are SGHDT and YYEEEE. The CDR3 runs 14 residues. DNA for the CDR3: TGTGCCAGCAGCTTAGTAGACAGGGACTATGGCTACACCTTC. This codes for CASSLVDRDYGYTF.

To note about this clonotype: Since a much larger clone is just one base distant, this may be a read error. The genes are TRBV6-5 and TRBJ2-1; 8 nucleotides align to TRBD2. With V trimmed by 5 bases and J by 9 bases, 15 bases remained unmatched. The CDR3 is 16 amino acids. Germline CDR1 is MNHEY and CDR2 is SVGAGI. The CDR3 DNA is TGTGCCAGCAGTAACGGGTTTTCCGGGAGGGCCCCTGAGCAGTTCTTC. This gives the protein CASSNGFSGRAPEQFF.

The table lists this clonotype with many counts. The chain recombines TRBV12-3 or TRBV12-4 with TRBJ1-5, with TRBD1 as a possible D gene (5 bases). The CDR3 is 14 residues long. Deletions cut 2 bases from V and 5 bases from J, with 10 bases between. This CDR3 reads CASSLITRDQPQHF. The CDR3 region has the DNA TGTGCCAGCAGTTTAATAACCAGGGATCAGCCCCAGCATTTT.

This clonotype was observed many times. This CDR3 is missing its conserved last phenylalanine or tryptophan, likely due to a read error. No DNA is shown, since the ends of the CDR3 on it are uncertain; the CDR3 is the one TCRdb lists. This rearrangement joins TRBV11-2 to TRBJ2-3; whether TRBD1, the table's D call, matches the DNA was not checked. The CDR3 adds up to 15 amino acids, both ends counted. CDR1 is SGHAT, CDR2 FQNNGV, per germline. The CDR3 loop reads CASSLLSLWATDTQY.

This clonotype was seen at least ten times. The gene calls are TRBV7-2 and TRBJ2-1; D gene unclear. The CDR3 sequence is 16 residues long. Per the germline V gene, CDR1 is SGHTA and CDR2 is FQGNSA. V dropped 0 bases and J dropped 0 bases, with 9 bases sitting between them. The CDR3 DNA is TGTGCCAGCAGCTTAGCGCGGACGAGCTCCTACAATGAGCAGTTCTTC. Residues: CASSLARTSSYNEQFF.

In its sample, this clonotype ranks as medium-sized. The chain employs TRBV24-1 and TRBJ2-5; 7 bases map to TRBD1. The junction had 4 bases not matched to a gene; V was cut back by 4 bases and J by 3 bases. The CDR3 extends over 14 amino acids. Germline CDR1 reads KGHDR; CDR2 reads SFDVKD. The CDR3 DNA is TGTGCCACCAGTGAAACAGGGGCGGAAGAGACCCAGTACTTC. It encodes CATSETGAEETQYF.

At least ten counts were recorded for this clonotype. The chain couples TRBV30 to TRBJ2-1; D remains unclear. CDR3 length: 13 residues. Between the trimmed V and J ends, which lost 3 bases and 0 bases, there was a span of 6 bases. CDR1 and CDR2 from the germline V gene are GTSNPN and SVGIG (reference sequence). The CDR3 nucleotides are TGTGCCTGGAGCGGTTCCTCCTACAATGAGCAGTTCTTC. Amino acid sequence: CAWSGSSYNEQFF.

This chain joins TRBV18 and TRBJ2-7, with D perhaps TRBD1 or TRBD2 (5 bases each). Trimming cost V 5 bases and J 0 bases, with 14 bases left between them. CDR3 length: 15 amino acids. CDR1 and CDR2 (germline): KGHSH, LQKENI. CDR3 coding DNA: TGTGCCAGCTCATCGGTGGGGGATTCCTCCTACGAGCAGTACTTC. This gives the protein CASSSVGDSSYEQYF.

On this clonotype itself: Sequence at one end of the junction differs from germline and may be a read error. The chain has TRBV7-2 and TRBJ1-1; unclear D gene. Germline V gene sequence: CDR1 SGHTA, CDR2 FQGNSA. CDR3 length: 14 amino acids. The chain's CDR3 is CANSLLVGNTEAFF. DNA for the CDR3: TGTGCCAACAGCTTACTCGTGGGGAACACTGAAGCTTTCTTT.

This clonotype was detected ten times or more. J is TRBJ1-2 and V is TRBV20-1; 7 bases match TRBD1. CDR3 length: 13 amino acids. The germline V gene encodes CDR1 DFQATT and CDR2 SNEGSKA (reference sequence). The V segment lost 2 bases and the J segment 4 bases; nucleotides outside the gene matches: 4. DNA of the CDR3: TGCAGTGCTAGACACCGGGACAGCTATGGCTACACCTTC. Translating it yields CSARHRDSYGYTF.